The 21 T cell receptor beta chains given below trace back to one sample, sequenced in a study of blood T cell repertoires in COVID-19. Only in-frame clones appear in the TCRdb table, and some are missing; sequencing was by immunoSEQ multiplex PCR. The sample shows 330,000 or so clones, approximately 86% of them seen only once. The sequenced sample consisted of peripheral blood. These receptors all stem from a man in his thirties or forties with COVID-19, enrolled during active disease.

This chain connects TRBV4-2 to TRBJ2-1; 8 bases line up with TRBD2. Germline V gives CDR1 LGHNA, CDR2 YNFKEQ. This CDR3 comprises 19 residues. The V gene end was trimmed by 1 base and the J gene end by 6 bases; junction bases not matched to a gene: 17. DNA of the CDR3: TGTGCCAGCAGCCAAGCCCGAGGTGGAGGGCGGGGGGCCCGCAATGAGCAGTTCTTC. This gives the protein CASSQARGGGRGARNEQFF.

This clone appeared once. V and J are TRBV5-4 and TRBJ1-4, with TRBD1 matching 9 bases. V was pared by 3 bases and J by 5 bases, with 2 bases of the junction left unmatched. The CDR3 extends over 14 amino acids. The V gene's germline CDR1 is SGHNT and CDR2 YYREEE (reference sequence). The CDR3 region is CASSSGTGNEKLFF. The DNA of the CDR3 is TGTGCCAGCAGCTCCGGGACAGGGAATGAAAAACTGTTTTTT.

This sequence joins TRBV7-2 and TRBJ1-4, with 8 bases identical to TRBD1. The germline gives CDR1 SGHTA, CDR2 FQGNSA. The J segment lost 4 bases and the V segment lost 5 bases, leaving 6 bases of the junction unmatched. The CDR3 consists of 15 residues. CDR3 loop: CASSPQGAGNEKLFF. For the CDR3, the DNA is TGTGCCAGCAGCCCTCAGGGGGCCGGTAATGAAAAACTGTTTTTT.

The chain has TRBV7-3 and TRBJ2-2, with D possibly matching TRBD1 (5 bases). V lost 1 base and J lost 1, with 13 bases in between. The CDR3 contains 17 residues. Germline V CDR1 and CDR2: SGHTA, FQGTGA. Written as DNA, the CDR3 is TGTGCCAGCAGCTTAAAGGTGACAGACCTGAACACCGGGGAGCTGTTTTTT. The encoded protein is CASSLKVTDLNTGELFF.

V usage is TRBV15 and J usage is TRBJ1-1, with unresolved D. The CDR3 totals 11 residues. Germline V lookup: CDR1 LNHNV, CDR2 YYDKDF (reference sequence). V was trimmed by 1 base and J by 10 bases, leaving 7 bases between them. The CDR3 reads CATSRGGGAFF. CDR3 coding DNA: TGTGCCACCAGCAGAGGTGGAGGAGCTTTCTTT. The full variable domain, rest sourced from reference TRBV15 and TRBJ1-1, is DAMVIQNPRYQVTQFGKPVTLSCSQTLNHNVMYWYQQKSSQAPKLLFHYYDKDFNNEADTPDNFQSRRPNTSFCFLDIRSPGLGDTAMYLCATSRGGGAFFGQGTRLTVV.

CDR3 in amino acids: CALLRDREFGNTIYF. The CDR3 region has the DNA TGTGCCTTACTTCGGGACAGGGAATTTGGAAACACCATATATTTT. The chain couples TRBV6-4 to TRBJ1-3; TRBD1 matches 9 bases. V lost 11 bases, J lost 3 bases, and 11 bases stayed unmatched. The V gene's germline CDR1 is MRHNA and CDR2 SNTAGT. The CDR3 runs 15 residues.

The chain carries TRBV11-1 and TRBJ2-3; 12 bases are a match to TRBD1. With V trimmed by 5 bases and J by 1 base, 4 bases remained unmatched. Germline V gene lookup returns CDR1 SGHAT and CDR2 FQDESV (reference sequence). The CDR3 extends over 16 amino acids. The CDR3 here is CASSIGTGGRTDTQYF. CDR3 DNA sequence: TGTGCCAGCAGCATAGGGACAGGGGGCCGCACAGATACGCAGTATTTT.

For this clone: At the DNA level, this CDR3 is encoded by other sequences in the same sample as well. This chain connects TRBV7-2 to TRBJ1-1; 9 positions match TRBD1. The CDR3 length is 14 residues. Trimming removed 5 bases from V and 3 bases from J; junction bases left unmatched: 4. Germline loops: CDR1 SGHTA, CDR2 FQGNSA. The CDR3 DNA sequence: TGTGCCAGCAGCCCCAGACAGGGGGACACTGAAGCTTTCTTT. It translates to CASSPRQGDTEAFF.

The chain recombines TRBV27 with TRBJ2-7, with D perhaps TRBD2 (5 bases). The V gene's germline CDR1 is MNHEY and CDR2 SMNVEV (reference sequence). The CDR3 length is 13 residues. V was cut by 5 bases and J by 2 bases, with 10 bases left in between. DNA of the CDR3: TGTGCCAGCAGTGCGCGCGGGCCCTACGAGCAGTACTTC. Residues: CASSARGPYEQYF.

This chain joins TRBV27 and TRBJ2-5; D ambiguous. V lost 6 bases to trimming and J lost 0 bases, with 11 bases between them. Germline CDR1 MNHEY, CDR2 SMNVEV (reference sequence). This CDR3 has 14 residues. The CDR3 DNA reads as TGTGCCAGCAGGCTACGGAGAGACCAAGAGACCCAGTACTTC. This translates into CASRLRRDQETQYF.

The chain has TRBV7-9 and TRBJ2-1, with 10 bases identical to TRBD2. J was trimmed by 7 bases and V by 5 bases; bases with no gene match: 11. The CDR3 spans 16 residues. The germline V gene encodes CDR1 SEHNR and CDR2 FQNEAQ (reference sequence). DNA for the CDR3: TGTGCCAGCAGCGGCGAGGTAGCGGGAGGCCGGAATGAGCAGTTCTTC. Encoded protein: CASSGEVAGGRNEQFF.

The V and J genes are TRBV6-2 or TRBV6-3 and TRBJ1-6, with D maybe TRBD1 (6 bases). Germline CDR1 MNHEY, CDR2 SVGEGT. The CDR3 length is 12 residues. V shed 4 bases and J shed 10 bases, with 8 bases lying between them. The CDR3: CASSWDTSPLHF. CDR3 in DNA: TGTGCCAGCAGTTGGGACACCTCACCCCTCCACTTT.

The rearrangement uses TRBV5-6 and TRBJ1-1, with 7 bases that match TRBD1. The ends lost 4 bases at V and 3 bases at J; junction bases unmatched: 3. CDR1 and CDR2 (germline): SGHDT, YYEEEE. This CDR3 is 13 amino acids long. CDR3 in amino acids: CASSIGQDTEAFF. The CDR3 nucleotides read TGTGCCAGCAGCATAGGACAGGACACTGAAGCTTTCTTT.

The V and J genes are TRBV7-6 and TRBJ2-3, with a tentative D call TRBD2 (6 bases). This CDR3 is built from 16 residues. The ends were cut back, 5 bases at V and 2 bases at J, with 17 bases in the middle. Germline V gene data show CDR1 as SGHVS and CDR2 as FNYEAQ. CDR3 nucleotides: TGTGCCAGCAGCCCCCGGGGCGGGGCAGCCACAGATACGCAGTATTTT. Protein: CASSPRGGAATDTQYF.

The gene calls are TRBV14 and TRBJ1-1; TRBD1 might be the D (6 bases). The CDR3 is made up of 14 amino acids. Germline V gives CDR1 SGHDN, CDR2 FVKESK. V was clipped by 4 bases and J by 1 base, with 10 bases between them. The CDR3 region is CASSLPGQNTEAFF. DNA of the CDR3: TGTGCCAGCAGCCTTCCGGGACAGAACACTGAAGCTTTCTTT.

V usage is TRBV11-3 and J usage is TRBJ2-3; D is ambiguous. This CDR3 is 14 amino acids long. V lost 3 bases, J lost 4 bases, and 11 bases lay in between. CDR1 is SGHNT, CDR2 YENEEA, per germline. The DNA for the CDR3 is TGTGCCAGCAGCTTTAGGTCCCGGGCAGATACGCAGTATTTT. As protein: CASSFRSRADTQYF.

The chain employs TRBV5-4 and TRBJ2-5; TRBD1 might be the D (6 bases). CDR3 length: 13 amino acids. From germline, CDR1 is SGHNT and CDR2 YYREEE (reference sequence). Trimming took off 5 bases at V and 5 bases at J, with 13 bases between the two ends. The CDR3 DNA follows: TGTGCCAGCAGTACAGGGTTGGGGGAGACCCAGTACTTC. Translated, it gives CASSTGLGETQYF.

The V gene is TRBV9, the J gene TRBJ2-5; maybe TRBD2 (7 bases). This CDR3 contains 15 residues. CDR1 is SGDLS and CDR2 is YYNGEE in the germline V gene. V dropped 4 bases and J dropped 1 base, with 14 bases sitting between them. CDR3 sequence reads: CASSLMGGAQETQYF. The CDR3 DNA reads TGTGCCAGCAGCCTCATGGGGGGGGCCCAAGAGACCCAGTACTTC.

The V and J genes are TRBV4-3 and TRBJ1-3; D unclear. This CDR3 region has 14 residues. V was shortened by 1 base and J by 4 bases, with 8 bases between the two germline ends. CDR1 and CDR2 from the germline V gene are LGHNA and YSLEER. The CDR3 DNA sequence: TGCGCCAGCAGCCAAGGAGAGTCGGGAAACACCATATATTTT. This encodes CASSQGESGNTIYF.

In this sample, this clone turned up once. This chain links TRBV7-8 with TRBJ2-1; TRBD2 aligns across 13 bases. The CDR3 is 19 residues long. The germline CDR1 and CDR2 sequences are SGHVS and FQNEAQ. V lost 5 bases to trimming and J lost 0 bases; unmatched junction nucleotides: 10. The CDR3 coding sequence is TGTGCCAGCAGCCTGTCGGGACTAGCGGGGTTTAGCTCCTACAATGAGCAGTTCTTC. This sequence encodes CASSLSGLAGFSSYNEQFF.

V is TRBV28 and J is TRBJ1-1, with 9 positions matching TRBD1. With 6 bases clipped from V and 3 bases from J, the junction kept 8 bases outside the gene matches. The CDR3 totals 15 residues. CDR1 is MDHEN and CDR2 is SYDVKM in the germline V gene. The CDR3 nucleotides read TGTGCCAGCAGATCACAGGGGGCGGATGACACTGAAGCTTTCTTT. As protein: CASRSQGADDTEAFF.